This T cell receptor (beta chain) was obtained from a study of blood T cell repertoires in COVID-19. Profiled with immunoSEQ multiplex PCR; TCRdb holds only in-frame clones, not every one. Seen here are approximately 160,000 clones, 84% observed once, and the top ten hold 13% to 15%. The sample taken for sequencing was peripheral blood. The receptor was derived from a man between 18 and 29 years old with active or convalescent COVID-19.

The CDR3 nucleotides read TGTGCCAGCAGCTTAGACGGTGGATCCCGGGACTATGGCTACACCTTC. It codes for CASSLDGGSRDYGYTF. This chain uses TRBV7-2 with TRBJ1-2; D is uncertain. The CDR3 has 16 amino acids. V lost 1 base to trimming and J lost 3 bases, with 15 bases between them. Germline CDR1 is SGHTA and CDR2 is FQGNSA.